This is a list of T cell receptor beta chains from one sample in a study of blood T cell repertoires in COVID-19. Data came from immunoSEQ multiplex PCR; TCRdb stores just in-frame clones and leaves some out. The sample lists more than 85,000 clones; roughly four fifths were seen once. Sequencing input: peripheral blood. The origin of the receptors is a man between 60 and 75 years old with acute or convalescent COVID-19. Both conserved end residues are part of each CDR3. D genes are given only for firm matches. Some rows mark clone size as missing; the rest say once, few, many or name a class of expanded clone.

size: NA
J: TRBJ1-2
D: TRBD1
V: TRBV24-1
CDR3: CATSTDREGNYGYTF
DNA: TGTGCCACCAGTACGGACAGGGAGGGGAACTATGGCTACACCTTC

size: NA
J: TRBJ1-2
D: NA
V: TRBV10-3
CDR3: CAISESQGYYGYTF
DNA: TGTGCCATCAGTGAGTCTCAGGGGTACTATGGCTACACCTTC

size: NA
J: TRBJ1-2
D: NA
V: TRBV3-1/TRBV3-2
CDR3: CASSQATAVPYGYTF
DNA: TGTGCCAGCAGCCAAGCTACAGCGGTGCCCTATGGCTACACCTTC

size: NA
J: TRBJ1-2
D: NA
V: TRBV7-8
CDR3: CASSLDVGRGGGYTF
DNA: TGTGCCAGCAGCTTAGACGTCGGCAGGGGTGGTGGCTACACCTTC

size: NA
J: TRBJ2-2
D: TRBD1
V: TRBV3-1/TRBV3-2
CDR3: CASSPRDRESTGELFF
DNA: TGTGCCAGCAGCCCCCGGGACAGGGAAAGCACCGGGGAGCTGTTTTTT

size: NA
J: TRBJ2-1
D: NA
V: TRBV9
CDR3: CASSVGGLHYNEQFF
DNA: TGTGCCAGCAGCGTCGGCGGTTTGCACTACAATGAGCAGTTCTTC

size: NA
J: TRBJ2-5
D: NA
V: TRBV19
CDR3: CASSIGTVKETQYF
DNA: TGTGCCAGTAGTATAGGGACAGTTAAAGAGACCCAGTACTTC

size: NA
J: TRBJ1-1
D: NA
V: TRBV12-5
CDR3: CASGLRENTEAFF
DNA: TGTGCTAGTGGTTTGAGAGAGAACACTGAAGCTTTCTTT

size: NA
J: TRBJ2-1
D: NA
V: TRBV14
CDR3: CASSPLRSGNEQFF
DNA: TGTGCCAGCAGCCCTCTCCGCAGCGGCAATGAGCAGTTCTTC

size: once
J: TRBJ1-4
D: NA
V: TRBV27
CDR3: CASRQFTTTNEKLFF
DNA: TGTGCCAGCAGACAATTCACTACAACTAATGAAAAACTGTTTTTT

size: NA
J: TRBJ1-4
D: NA
V: TRBV5-1
CDR3: CASSRAINEKLFF
DNA: TGCGCCAGCAGCAGAGCAATTAATGAAAAACTGTTTTTT

size: NA
J: TRBJ2-2
D: NA
V: TRBV12-5
CDR3: CASGLAVLYGELFF
DNA: TGTGCTAGTGGTTTAGCTGTTCTGTACGGGGAGCTGTTTTTT

size: once
J: TRBJ1-1
D: NA
V: TRBV11-2
CDR3: CASSLQVFNTEAFF
DNA: TGTGCCAGCAGCTTACAGGTTTTCAACACTGAAGCTTTCTTT

size: NA
J: TRBJ2-3
D: TRBD2
V: TRBV5-5
CDR3: CASSGGLAGLGTQYF
DNA: TGTGCCAGCAGCGGGGGACTAGCGGGATTGGGTACGCAGTATTTT

size: once
J: TRBJ2-3
D: NA
V: TRBV5-4
CDR3: CASSWGLTDTDTQYF
DNA: TGTGCCAGCAGCTGGGGTTTGACAGACACAGATACGCAGTATTTT

size: NA
J: TRBJ2-3
D: NA
V: TRBV13
CDR3: CASSLGSILYTQYF
DNA: TGTGCCAGCAGCTTAGGGTCTATACTCTATACGCAGTATTTT

size: NA
J: TRBJ1-5
D: NA
V: TRBV3-1/TRBV3-2
CDR3: CASSQGGSGDSNQPQHF
DNA: TGTGCCAGCAGCCAAGGCGGATCAGGGGATAGCAATCAGCCCCAGCATTTT

size: once
J: TRBJ1-1
D: NA
V: TRBV4-3
CDR3: CASSQESGGTEAFF
DNA: TGCGCCAGCAGCCAAGAATCGGGGGGTACTGAAGCTTTCTTT

size: few
J: TRBJ1-2
D: TRBD1
V: TRBV6-2/TRBV6-3
CDR3: CASSGNRGLGYTF
DNA: TGTGCCAGCAGTGGGAACAGGGGGCTTGGCTACACCTTC

size: NA
J: TRBJ1-2
D: NA
V: TRBV7-9
CDR3: CASSLGPSRDGYTF
DNA: TGTGCCAGCAGCTTAGGGCCCTCCAGGGATGGCTACACCTTC

size: few
J: TRBJ1-2
D: NA
V: TRBV4-1
CDR3: CASSQVLADYGYTF
DNA: TGCGCCAGCAGCCAAGTCTTAGCCGACTATGGCTACACCTTC

size: NA
J: TRBJ1-1
D: TRBD1
V: TRBV7-8
CDR3: CASRTGQMNTEAFF
DNA: TGTGCCAGTCGGACAGGGCAGATGAACACTGAAGCTTTCTTT

size: NA
J: TRBJ1-1
D: TRBD1
V: TRBV7-2
CDR3: CASSFRDSGEAFF
DNA: TGTGCCAGCAGCTTCCGGGACAGCGGAGAAGCTTTCTTT

size: NA
J: TRBJ2-2
D: NA
V: TRBV7-9
CDR3: CASSLAAGTGELFF
DNA: TGTGCCAGCAGCTTAGCCGCAGGGACCGGGGAGCTGTTTTTT

size: NA
J: TRBJ2-1
D: TRBD2
V: TRBV7-2
CDR3: CASSLGGGAYNEQFF
DNA: TGTGCCAGCAGCTTAGGGGGAGGGGCTTACAATGAGCAGTTCTTC

size: NA
J: TRBJ2-1
D: TRBD1
V: TRBV5-8
CDR3: CASSPWTGYNEQFF
DNA: TGTGCCAGCAGCCCCTGGACAGGGTACAATGAGCAGTTCTTC

size: few
J: TRBJ2-1
D: NA
V: TRBV30
CDR3: CAWSLGGAHNEQFF
DNA: TGTGCCTGGTCCCTGGGGGGGGCTCACAATGAGCAGTTCTTC

size: NA
J: TRBJ2-3
D: TRBD1
V: TRBV20-1
CDR3: CSASVTGGSREDTQYF
DNA: TGCAGTGCTAGTGTTACAGGGGGCTCCCGCGAAGATACGCAGTATTTT

size: once
J: TRBJ2-4
D: NA
V: TRBV11-2
CDR3: CASSLAPAGLLQYF
DNA: TGTGCCAGCAGCTTAGCTCCAGCAGGGCTACTTCAGTACTTC

size: NA
J: TRBJ1-1
D: NA
V: TRBV20-1
CDR3: CSASRGGNTEAFF
DNA: TGCAGTGCTAGTCGGGGAGGGAACACTGAAGCTTTCTTT

size: NA
J: TRBJ2-7
D: TRBD1
V: TRBV6-5
CDR3: CASSYGQGAREQYF
DNA: TGTGCCAGCAGTTACGGACAGGGGGCGCGGGAGCAGTACTTC

size: NA
J: TRBJ1-5
D: NA
V: TRBV19
CDR3: CASSIDRSNSNQPQHF
DNA: TGTGCCAGTAGTATAGATCGGAGCAATAGCAATCAGCCCCAGCATTTT

size: NA
J: TRBJ2-7
D: TRBD1
V: TRBV12-3/TRBV12-4
CDR3: CASRTGGGEQYF
DNA: TGTGCCAGCAGGACAGGGGGAGGCGAGCAGTACTTC

size: NA
J: TRBJ2-7
D: NA
V: TRBV5-5
CDR3: CASSLSPGSYYEQYF
DNA: TGTGCCAGCAGCTTGTCACCAGGGTCATACTACGAGCAGTACTTC

size: NA
J: TRBJ1-1
D: TRBD1
V: TRBV29-1
CDR3: CSGLRTGSAEAFF
DNA: TGCAGCGGCCTAAGGACAGGGTCTGCTGAAGCTTTCTTT

size: NA
J: TRBJ2-5
D: TRBD2
V: TRBV2
CDR3: CASRGLLGLAGANQETQYF
DNA: TGTGCCAGCAGGGGCCTTCTGGGACTAGCGGGGGCGAATCAAGAGACCCAGTACTTC

size: NA
J: TRBJ1-5
D: NA
V: TRBV11-2
CDR3: CASSLTGGTQHF
DNA: TGTGCCAGCAGCTTGACGGGAGGCACCCAGCATTTT

size: once
J: TRBJ2-1
D: TRBD2
V: TRBV6-2/TRBV6-3
CDR3: CASSLSGGASNEQFF
DNA: TGTGCCAGCAGCCTTAGCGGGGGGGCGTCAAATGAGCAGTTCTTC

size: NA
J: TRBJ2-3
D: TRBD2
V: TRBV29-1
CDR3: CSVEGSGGATDTQYF
DNA: TGCAGCGTTGAGGGTAGCGGGGGAGCAACAGATACGCAGTATTTT

size: NA
J: TRBJ2-3
D: TRBD1
V: TRBV9
CDR3: CASSVGQGRTDTQYF
DNA: TGTGCCAGCAGCGTAGGACAGGGGCGCACAGATACGCAGTATTTT

size: NA
J: TRBJ1-5
D: NA
V: TRBV19
CDR3: CASSITIGTGGQPQHF
DNA: TGTGCCAGTAGTATAACTATCGGCACCGGAGGGCAGCCCCAGCATTTT